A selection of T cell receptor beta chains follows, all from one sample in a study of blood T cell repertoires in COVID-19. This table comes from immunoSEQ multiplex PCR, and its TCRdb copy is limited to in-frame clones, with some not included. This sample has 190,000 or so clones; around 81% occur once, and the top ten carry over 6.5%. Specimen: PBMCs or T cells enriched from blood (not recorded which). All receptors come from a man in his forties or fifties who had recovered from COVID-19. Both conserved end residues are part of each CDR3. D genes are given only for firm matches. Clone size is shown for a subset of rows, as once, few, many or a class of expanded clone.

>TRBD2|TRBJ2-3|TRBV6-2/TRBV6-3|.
TGTGCCAGCAGTCCACCGAGGGACTACACAGATACGCAGTATTTT
CASSPPRDYTDTQYF
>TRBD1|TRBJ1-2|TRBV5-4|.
TGTGCCAGCAGCCCAGACAGGGGAAGAGATGGCTACACCTTC
CASSPDRGRDGYTF
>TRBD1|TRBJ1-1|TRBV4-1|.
TGCGCCAGCAGCCATACACAGCCCCGGACAGGGAGGATGACTGAAGCTTTCTTT
CASSHTQPRTGRMTEAFF
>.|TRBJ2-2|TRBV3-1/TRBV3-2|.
TGTGCCAGCAGCCAAGAGGGCAGGGTGGCCGCCGGGGAGCTGTTTTTT
CASSQEGRVAAGELFF
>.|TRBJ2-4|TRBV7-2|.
TGTGCCAGCAGCCGGAGTGCCGCCCAACGGTCTTCTCAGTACTTC
CASSRSAAQRSSQYF
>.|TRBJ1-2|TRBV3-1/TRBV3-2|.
TGTGCCAGCAGTCCATCAGGGGAACTCCGGGCTTCCTATGGCTACACCTTC
CASSPSGELRASYGYTF
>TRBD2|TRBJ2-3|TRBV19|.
TGTGCCAGTACCCTGACTAGCGGGGGAACAGATACGCAGTATTTT
CASTLTSGGTDTQYF
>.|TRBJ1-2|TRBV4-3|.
TGCGCCAGCAGCCAAGATCGGGGGGACTATGGCTACACCTTC
CASSQDRGDYGYTF
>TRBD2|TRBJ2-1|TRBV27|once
TGTGCCAGCAGTTTAGAAGGGAGGGGTGAGCAGTTCTTC
CASSLEGRGEQFF
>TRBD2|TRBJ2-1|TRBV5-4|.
TGTGCCAGCAGCTCACCTAGCGGGGGGGCACGTGAGCAGTTCTTC
CASSSPSGGAREQFF
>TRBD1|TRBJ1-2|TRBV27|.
TGTGCCACCCGGACAGGGAGTGGCTACACCTTC
CATRTGSGYTF
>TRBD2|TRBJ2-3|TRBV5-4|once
TGTGCCAGCAGCGGGGGACTAGTAGGGACTAGCACAGATACGCAGTATTTT
CASSGGLVGTSTDTQYF
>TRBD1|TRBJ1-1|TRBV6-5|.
TGTGCCAGCAGTAGGACAGGGGAGGGTGCTTTCTTT
CASSRTGEGAFF
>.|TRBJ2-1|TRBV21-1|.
TGTGCCAGCAGCAAACGGACTAGCGCACCGAATGCACGCTCCTACAATGAGCAGTTCTTC
CASSKRTSAPNARSYNEQFF
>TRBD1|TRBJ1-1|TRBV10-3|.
TGTGCCGGGGGGACAGGGGCCAACACTGAAGCTTTCTTT
CAGGTGANTEAFF
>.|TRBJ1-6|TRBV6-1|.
TGTGCCAGCAGTGAAGTGGAGGGAGATTCACCCCTCCACTTT
CASSEVEGDSPLHF
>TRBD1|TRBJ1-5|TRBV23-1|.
TGCGCCAGCAGCCGGGGCAGGACAGGGGGCTGCAATCAGCCCCAGCATTTT
CASSRGRTGGCNQPQHF
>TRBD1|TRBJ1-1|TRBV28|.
TGTGCCAGCAGTTTGGGGACAGGTAGTGGGAACACTGAAGCTTTCTTT
CASSLGTGSGNTEAFF
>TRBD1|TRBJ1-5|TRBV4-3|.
TGCGCCAGCAGCCGGGACAGGGGGTATCAGCCCCAGCATTTT
CASSRDRGYQPQHF
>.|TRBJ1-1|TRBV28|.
TGTGCCAGCAACAGACAGCCTCTGAAGGCTTTCTTT
CASNRQPLKAFF
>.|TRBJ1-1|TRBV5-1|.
TGCGCCAGCCGACCGGACACATATATTACACTCACTGAAGCTTTCTTT
CASRPDTYITLTEAFF
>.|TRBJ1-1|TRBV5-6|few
TGTGCCAGCAGCTTTGTCGGGGGTGAAGCTTTCTTT
CASSFVGGEAFF
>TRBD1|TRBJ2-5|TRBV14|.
TGTGCCAGCAGCCCCAACCTCCGGGACAGGGGGAGGTCGGTCGCGGAGACCCAGTACTTC
CASSPNLRDRGRSVAETQYF
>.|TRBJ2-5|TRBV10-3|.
TGTGCCATCAGATCCGGTACCCAAGAGACCCAGTACTTC
CAIRSGTQETQYF
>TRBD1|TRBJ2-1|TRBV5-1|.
TGCGCCAGCAGCTTTGGGACAGGGGAAGCCTACAATGAGCAGTTCTTC
CASSFGTGEAYNEQFF
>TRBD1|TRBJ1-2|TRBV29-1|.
TGCAGCGTCGTAACAGGGGACTATGGCTACACCTTC
CSVVTGDYGYTF
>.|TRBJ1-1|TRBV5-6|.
TGTGCCAGCAGCTTCGCCCAAGGCGGCACTGAAGCTTTCTTT
CASSFAQGGTEAFF
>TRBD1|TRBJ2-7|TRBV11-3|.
TGTGCCAGCAGCGCTGGGGGACAGGTTAACGAGCAGTACTTC
CASSAGGQVNEQYF
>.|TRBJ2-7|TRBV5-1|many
TGCGCCAGCAGGTCCGTAGCAGGGGAGTACTTC
CASRSVAGEYF
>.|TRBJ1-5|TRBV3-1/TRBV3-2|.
TGTGCCAGCAGCCAAGCATCGGGGTTGGATCAGCCCCAGCATTTT
CASSQASGLDQPQHF
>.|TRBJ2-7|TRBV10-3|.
TGTGCCATCAGTTACAGGGAAATCCCCTACGAGCAGTACTTC
CAISYREIPYEQYF
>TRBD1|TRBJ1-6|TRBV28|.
TGTGCCAGCAGTATTACAGGGGTGGATAATTCACCCCTCCACTTT
CASSITGVDNSPLHF